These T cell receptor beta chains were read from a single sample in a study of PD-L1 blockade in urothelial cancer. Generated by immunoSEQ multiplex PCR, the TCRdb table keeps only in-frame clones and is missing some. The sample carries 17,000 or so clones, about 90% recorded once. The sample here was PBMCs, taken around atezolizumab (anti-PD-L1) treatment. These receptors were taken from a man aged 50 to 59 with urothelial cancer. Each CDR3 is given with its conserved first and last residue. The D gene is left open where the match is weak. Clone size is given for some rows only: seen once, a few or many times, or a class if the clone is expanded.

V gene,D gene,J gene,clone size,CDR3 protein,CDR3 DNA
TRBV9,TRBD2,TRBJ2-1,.,CASNLAGSAYNEQFF,TGTGCCAGCAATTTAGCGGGGTCGGCCTACAATGAGCAGTTCTTC
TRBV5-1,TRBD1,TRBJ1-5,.,CASSPGTDQYQPQHF,TGCGCCAGCAGCCCGGGGACAGACCAGTATCAGCCCCAGCATTTT
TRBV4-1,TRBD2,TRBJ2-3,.,CASSQDPTSGVGTDTQYF,TGCGCCAGCAGCCAAGATCCTACTAGCGGGGTGGGTACAGATACGCAGTATTTT
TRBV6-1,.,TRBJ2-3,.,CASTPSMDTQYF,TGTGCCAGCACACCAAGCATGGATACGCAGTATTTT
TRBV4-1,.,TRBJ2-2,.,CASSQGGLLTGELFF,TGCGCCAGCAGCCAGGGGGGGCTACTCACCGGGGAGCTGTTTTTT
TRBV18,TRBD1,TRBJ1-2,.,CASSPPQFTTGNYGYTF,TGTGCCAGCTCACCACCTCAATTTACGACAGGGAACTATGGCTACACCTTC
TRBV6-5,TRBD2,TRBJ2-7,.,CASSYPRSSGGYEQYF,TGTGCCAGCAGTTACCCCCGTAGTAGCGGGGGTTACGAGCAGTACTTC
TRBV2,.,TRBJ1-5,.,CASSGQGIRRPQHF,TGTGCCAGCAGTGGGCAGGGGATCAGACGGCCCCAGCATTTT
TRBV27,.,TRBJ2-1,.,CASSLENYNEQFF,TGTGCCAGCAGTTTAGAGAACTACAATGAGCAGTTCTTC
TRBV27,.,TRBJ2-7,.,CASSPGGLYEQYF,TGTGCCAGCAGTCCCGGTGGTCTCTACGAGCAGTACTTC
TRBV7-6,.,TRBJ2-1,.,CASSLASLDNEQFF,TGTGCCAGCAGCTTAGCGTCCCTTGACAATGAGCAGTTCTTC
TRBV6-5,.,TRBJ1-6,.,CASSLGHNSPLHF,TGTGCCAGCAGTTTGGGGCATAATTCACCCCTCCACTTT
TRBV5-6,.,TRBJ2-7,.,CASSSSYEQYF,TGTGCCAGCAGCTCTTCCTACGAGCAGTACTTC
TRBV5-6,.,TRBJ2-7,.,CASSLAQYEQYF,TGTGCCAGCAGCTTGGCCCAATACGAGCAGTACTTC
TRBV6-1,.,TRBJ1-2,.,CASSNTGHNYGYTF,TGTGCCAGCAGTAACACAGGACATAACTATGGCTACACCTTC
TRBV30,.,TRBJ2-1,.,CAWNWASGLYNEQFF,TGTGCCTGGAACTGGGCCAGCGGCCTATACAATGAGCAGTTCTTC
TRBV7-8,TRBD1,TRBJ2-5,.,CASSLGQGVETQYF,TGTGCCAGCAGCTTGGGACAGGGGGTCGAGACCCAGTACTTC
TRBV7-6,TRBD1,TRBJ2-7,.,CASSSAGGEQYF,TGTGCCAGCAGCTCCGCAGGGGGCGAGCAGTACTTC
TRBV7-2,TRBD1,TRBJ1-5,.,CASSQTGGGQPQHF,TGTGCCAGCAGCCAAACAGGGGGCGGTCAGCCCCAGCATTTT
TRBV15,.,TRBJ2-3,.,CATSRNPGTTDTQYF,TGTGCCACCAGCAGGAACCCTGGCACCACAGATACGCAGTATTTT
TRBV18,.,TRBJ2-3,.,CASSPWTATTDTQYF,TGTGCCAGCTCACCGTGGACAGCCACCACAGATACGCAGTATTTT
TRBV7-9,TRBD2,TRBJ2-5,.,CASNFRSGGLQETQYF,TGTGCCAGCAACTTCCGTAGCGGGGGACTACAAGAGACCCAGTACTTC
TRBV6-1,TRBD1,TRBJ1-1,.,CASSRQGGDTEAFF,TGTGCCAGCAGTCGACAGGGCGGCGACACTGAAGCTTTCTTT
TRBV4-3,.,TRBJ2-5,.,CASSQERGLGGLVRTQYF,TGCGCCAGCAGCCAAGAGAGGGGGCTCGGGGGACTTGTTCGGACCCAGTACTTC
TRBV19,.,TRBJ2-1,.,CASSMLGDNEQFF,TGTGCCAGTAGTATGTTAGGGGACAATGAGCAGTTCTTC
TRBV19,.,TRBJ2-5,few,CASSIAGSQGTQYF,TGTGCCAGTAGTATCGCAGGGTCTCAGGGGACCCAGTACTTC
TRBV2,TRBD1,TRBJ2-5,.,CASSDLGTGVLWTQYF,TGTGCCAGCAGTGATTTGGGGACAGGGGTATTATGGACCCAGTACTTC
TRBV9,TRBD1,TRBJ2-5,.,CASSAWDRGTETQYF,TGTGCCAGCAGCGCTTGGGACAGGGGGACGGAGACCCAGTACTTC
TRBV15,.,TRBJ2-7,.,CATSRGDIYEQYF,TGTGCCACCAGCAGAGGGGACATCTACGAGCAGTACTTC
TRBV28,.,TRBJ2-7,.,CASSTIAGAREQYF,TGTGCCAGCAGTACGATTGCAGGGGCACGCGAGCAGTACTTC
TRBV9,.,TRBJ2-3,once,CASSVEAGGDTQYF,TGTGCCAGCAGCGTAGAAGCGGGTGGAGATACGCAGTATTTT
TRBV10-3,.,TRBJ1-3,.,CAISYDSFGNTIYF,TGTGCCATCAGTTACGACAGTTTTGGAAACACCATATATTTT
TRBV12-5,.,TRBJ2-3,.,CASLGAIPTDTQYF,TGTGCTAGTTTAGGGGCTATTCCCACAGATACGCAGTATTTT
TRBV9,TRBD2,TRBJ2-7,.,CASSVGGTTYEQYF,TGTGCCAGCAGCGTAGGAGGGACTACCTACGAGCAGTACTTC
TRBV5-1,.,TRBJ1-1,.,CASSLTGPGLTYTEAFF,TGCGCCAGCAGCTTGACCGGTCCAGGGCTAACTTACACTGAAGCTTTCTTT
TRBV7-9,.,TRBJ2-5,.,CASSSGQFEGETQYF,TGTGCCAGCAGCTCCGGACAGTTCGAGGGGGAGACCCAGTACTTC
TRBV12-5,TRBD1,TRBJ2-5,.,CASGSSDRSETQYF,TGTGCTAGTGGTTCCTCGGACAGGTCCGAGACCCAGTACTTC
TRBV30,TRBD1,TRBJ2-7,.,CAWSVGLTGVYEQYF,TGTGCCTGGAGTGTAGGGTTGACAGGGGTGTACGAGCAGTACTTC
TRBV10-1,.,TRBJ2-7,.,CASSEYGQRQGGEQYF,TGCGCCAGCAGTGAGTACGGACAGCGCCAAGGAGGCGAGCAGTACTTC
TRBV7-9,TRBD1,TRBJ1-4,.,CASSAWDSSFNEKLFF,TGTGCCAGCAGCGCCTGGGACAGCTCTTTTAATGAAAAACTGTTTTTT